The present entry profiles one T cell receptor beta chain with its context. The antigen is undetermined. One end of the junction varies from germline; a read error may be responsible. CDR3 size: 13 residues. Germline CDR1 is ENHRY and CDR2 is SYGVKD. General study findings and limits: Whole repertoires were not studied in the larger cohort, only one V-J beta rearrangement. The TCR gene usage of tumor memory CD4+ T cells clustered together with blood and lymph node memory CD4+ cells and with lymph node naive CD4+ cells.

Naive CD4+ cells had CD25+ Tregs removed. Constant-region reverse primers amplified full-length variable regions, followed by semi-nested Nested Universal Primer A PCR. Via MiXCR, TCRdb re-called the 5' RACE reads, giving one row per CDR3 protein. The sample lists about 40,000 distinct CDR3 sequences, approximately 20% occurring once. Sequenced: naive CD4+ T cells sorted from a lymph node. Subset here: naive CD4+ T cells, CD4+CD45RA+CD25-. This sequence originates from a female donor with breast cancer. The chain employs TRBV10-3 and TRBJ1-3, with D perhaps matching TRBD1 (6 bases). The CDR3 nucleotides are TGTGCCATAAAGGACAGTCAAGGAAACACCATATGTTTT. It translates to CAIKDSQGNTICF.